These 25 T cell receptor beta chains originate from one sample sequenced in a study of CD8 T cell repertoires and HIV-1 epitope variants. Their recognized antigens are unknown. Clones were sequenced by immunoSEQ multiplex PCR, and TCRdb holds only the in-frame ones, with some missing. The sample has fewer than 6,000 clones; approximately 70% are singletons. Sequencing used cultured CD8+ T cells derived from PBMCs. Source of these receptors: a male donor with HIV.

The V gene is TRBV19, the J gene TRBJ1-1; the match to TRBD1 covers 7 bases. Germline V gene lookup returns CDR1 LNHDA and CDR2 SQIVND (reference sequence). The J segment lost 0 bases and the V segment lost 3 bases, leaving 10 bases of the junction unmatched. This CDR3 has 17 amino acids. In nucleotides, the CDR3 is TGTGCCAGTAGTATCCCGACCCGACAGGGACTGAACACTGAAGCTTTCTTT. This encodes CASSIPTRQGLNTEAFF.

The chain has TRBV7-6 and TRBJ2-3; 7 bases agree with TRBD2. The V and J ends lost 2 bases and 3 bases, in that order; junction bases with no gene match: 5. Germline values: CDR1 SGHVS, CDR2 FNYEAQ. The CDR3 consists of 15 residues. Written as DNA, the CDR3 is TGTGCCAGCAGCTTAAATGTGGGGGGGACAGATACGCAGTATTTT. Translating gives CASSLNVGGTDTQYF.

The chain uses TRBV7-6 and TRBJ2-4, with D uncertain. V shed 3 bases and J shed 8 bases, with 17 bases lying between them. The CDR3 is 15 residues long. Germline values: CDR1 SGHVS, CDR2 FNYEAQ. In DNA, the CDR3 is TGTGCCAGCAGCTTGAGTGACTCAACAAAAGACATTCAGTACTTC. Amino acid sequence: CASSLSDSTKDIQYF.

This rearrangement joins TRBV2 to TRBJ1-2, with 7 bases matching TRBD1. V was clipped by 7 bases and J by 10 bases; unmatched bases: 9. The CDR3 covers 12 residues. Germline V lookup: CDR1 SNHLY, CDR2 FYNNEI. This CDR3 is CASTSTGPLYTF. The DNA of the CDR3 is TGTGCCAGCACCTCGACAGGGCCCCTCTACACCTTC. The entire variable domain, with the rest obtained from reference TRBV2 and TRBJ1-2, is as follows: EPEVTQTPSHQVTQMGQEVILRCVPISNHLYFYWYRQILGQKVEFLVSFYNNEISEKSEIFDDQFSVERPDGSNFTLKIRSTKLEDSAMYFCASTSTGPLYTFGSGTRLTVV.

V is TRBV15 and J is TRBJ2-1; 7 nucleotides match TRBD2. V shed 2 bases and J 6 bases; nucleotides not matched to a gene: 16. The CDR3 has 18 residues. Per the germline V gene, CDR1 is LNHNV and CDR2 is YYDKDF (reference sequence). CDR3 loop: CATSRLPSSSWTSNEQFF. The CDR3 DNA sequence: TGTGCCACCAGCAGATTGCCCTCCTCGTCCTGGACTAGCAATGAGCAGTTCTTC.

The gene calls are TRBV7-9 and TRBJ2-7; the D gene is possibly TRBD1 (6 bases). Per the germline V gene, CDR1 is SEHNR and CDR2 is FQNEAQ (reference sequence). The CDR3 spans 16 residues. Trimming took off 5 bases at V and 4 bases at J, with 21 bases between the two ends. The CDR3 loop reads CASSGDKGVLLYEQYF. The DNA of the CDR3 is TGTGCCAGCAGCGGGGACAAAGGGGTACTACTATACGAGCAGTACTTC.

The rearrangement joins TRBV14 to TRBJ2-1; D is unclear. Germline CDR1 reads SGHDN; CDR2 reads FVKESK. V gave up 4 bases and J gave up 6 bases, with 7 bases separating them. This CDR3 has 12 amino acids. CDR3 sequence: CASSPPANEQFF. The CDR3 DNA sequence: TGTGCCAGCAGCCCCCCGGCCAATGAGCAGTTCTTC.

In its sample, this clone was seen a few times. The chain has TRBV28 and TRBJ1-5, with D unresolved. Trimming removed 2 bases from V and 11 bases from J, with 13 bases in between. CDR3 length equals 13 residues. CDR1 is MDHEN, CDR2 SYDVKM, per germline. The DNA for the CDR3 is TGTGCCAGCAGTTTAGTGGATCTTAGGGCCCAGCATTTT. Residues: CASSLVDLRAQHF. The whole variable domain, remainder taken from reference TRBV28 and TRBJ1-5, is DVKVTQSSRYLVKRTGEKVFLECVQDMDHENMFWYRQDPGLGLRLIYFSYDVKMKEKGDIPEGYSVSREKKERFSLILESASTNQTSMYLCASSLVDLRAQHFGDGTRLSIL.

The J gene is TRBJ2-2, the V gene TRBV4-3; D gene uncertain. Per germline, CDR1 LGHNA and CDR2 YSLEER. The ends were cut back, 0 bases at V and 1 base at J, with 3 bases in the middle. This CDR3 has 14 amino acids. DNA of the CDR3: TGCGCCAGCAGCCAAGATGGGAACACCGGGGAGCTGTTTTTT. The encoded protein is CASSQDGNTGELFF.

This clone was observed a single time. The chain combines TRBV7-2 with TRBJ2-7; no firm D call. The CDR3 extends over 13 amino acids. Germline V gene data show CDR1 as SGHTA and CDR2 as FQGNSA. Trimming left V 3 bases short and J 0 bases short, with 6 bases between. CDR3 DNA: TGTGCCAGCAGCTTTTCGGTCTCCTACGAGCAGTACTTC. The encoded protein is CASSFSVSYEQYF.

This clone came up a few times. The CDR3 sequence is CASSRTGGNEAFF. CDR3 nucleotides: TGTGCCAGCAGCAGGACAGGGGGGAATGAAGCTTTCTTT. The V gene is TRBV7-9, the J gene TRBJ1-1, with TRBD1 matching 10 bases. Trimming removed 5 bases from V and 7 bases from J; junction bases left unmatched: 4. The CDR3 extends over 13 amino acids. Germline V gives CDR1 SEHNR, CDR2 FQNEAQ (reference sequence).

This clone was observed a few times. This chain links TRBV27 with TRBJ1-2; no definite D call. This CDR3 region has 13 residues. From germline, CDR1 is MNHEY and CDR2 SMNVEV (reference sequence). V was trimmed by 2 bases and J by 0 bases, leaving 4 bases between them. The CDR3 DNA is TGTGCCAGCAGTTTAGGGGCTAACTATGGCTACACCTTC. Its protein is CASSLGANYGYTF.

In this sample, this clone turned up a few times. The gene calls are TRBV9 and TRBJ2-7, with TRBD1 identical over 7 bases. Germline CDR1 is SGDLS and CDR2 is YYNGEE. V trimming: 1 base; J trimming: 2 bases; junction bases outside the gene matches: 3. The CDR3 consists of 14 residues. CDR3 in DNA: TGTGCCAGCAGCGTACAGGGGGAAACCTACGAGCAGTACTTC. It is translated as CASSVQGETYEQYF.

This chain links TRBV7-3 with TRBJ2-7; TRBD1 agrees at 7 bases. V lost 3 bases and J lost 7; bases outside the gene matches: 9. Germline V CDR1 and CDR2: SGHTA, FQGTGA. The CDR3 contains 14 residues. CDR3 sequence (DNA): TGTGCCAGCAGCTTGGGACAGTACCTTCGTGAGCAGTACTTC. Residues: CASSLGQYLREQYF.

This chain connects TRBV7-7 to TRBJ2-6; 13 nucleotides line up with TRBD2. This CDR3 contains 16 residues. Germline V gives CDR1 SSHAT, CDR2 FNYEAQ (reference sequence). J lost 4 bases, V lost 7 bases, and 4 bases had no gene match. The CDR3 nucleotides are TGTGCCAGCATGGGACTAGCGGGGATAGGGGCCAACGTCCTGACTTTC. Its translation: CASMGLAGIGANVLTF.

This rearrangement joins TRBV29-1 to TRBJ2-1, with 9 positions matching TRBD1. V shed 6 bases and J 4 bases; nucleotides not matched to a gene: 1. Per germline, CDR1 SQVTM and CDR2 ANQGSEA. CDR3 length: 12 residues. CDR3 in amino acids: CSVGTGYNEQFF. The DNA of the CDR3 is TGCAGCGTCGGGACAGGGTACAATGAGCAGTTCTTC.

J is TRBJ2-3 and V is TRBV5-6; D is undetermined. V was pared by 1 base and J by 1 base, with 4 bases between. This CDR3 is 13 amino acids long. Germline lookup yields CDR1 SGHDT and CDR2 YYEEEE. CDR3 DNA sequence: TGTGCCAGCAGCTTGACAGGCACAGATACGCAGTATTTT. Translating it yields CASSLTGTDTQYF.

A single count supports this clone. The V gene is TRBV5-4, the J gene TRBJ2-3, with D perhaps TRBD1 (6 bases). The germline V and J ends were trimmed by 4 bases and 2 bases, with 14 bases remaining between them. The CDR3 loop spans 15 amino acids. CDR1 and CDR2 (germline): SGHNT, YYREEE (reference sequence). CDR3 region: CASSPTRDNTDTQYF. In DNA, the CDR3 is TGTGCCAGCAGCCCAACCCGGGACAACACAGATACGCAGTATTTT.

The J gene is TRBJ2-7, the V gene TRBV29-1; possible D gene TRBD2, 6 bases. Germline V gives CDR1 SQVTM, CDR2 ANQGSEA. This CDR3 has 13 amino acids. Between the trimmed V and J ends, which lost 4 bases and 0 bases, there was a span of 10 bases. The DNA of the CDR3 is TGCAGCGTTGTAAGGGAGGACTCCTACGAGCAGTACTTC. It translates to CSVVREDSYEQYF.

This sequence joins TRBV19 and TRBJ2-5, with TRBD2 matching 8 bases. The CDR3 runs to 14 residues. Germline values: CDR1 LNHDA, CDR2 SQIVND (reference sequence). V shed 6 bases, J shed 3 bases, and the junction held 6 bases outside the gene matches. The CDR3 DNA reads as TGTGCCAGTAGGGCCCGGGGGGGGGAAGAGACCCAGTACTTC. Translation gives CASRARGGEETQYF.

V gene TRBV6-1 combines with J gene TRBJ2-3; 13 bases match TRBD2. This CDR3 is 15 amino acids long. The V gene's germline CDR1 is MNHNS and CDR2 SASEGT. The junction had 1 base not matched to a gene; V was cut back by 3 bases and J by 4 bases. For the CDR3, the DNA is TGTGCCAGCAGTGAGACTAGCGGGAGGCCAGATACGCAGTATTTT. It encodes CASSETSGRPDTQYF.

This sequence joins TRBV28 and TRBJ2-7, with 9 bases that match TRBD2. CDR1 is MDHEN and CDR2 is SYDVKM in the germline V gene. The CDR3 is 13 amino acids. After removal of 6 bases from V and 3 bases from J, the junction contained 3 bases not matched to a gene. CDR3 sequence reads: CASSETSGYEQYF. CDR3 DNA: TGTGCCAGCAGCGAGACTAGCGGCTACGAGCAGTACTTC.

V usage is TRBV9 and J usage is TRBJ2-7; TRBD2 matches 8 bases. This CDR3 spans 13 amino acids. The V gene's germline CDR1 is SGDLS and CDR2 YYNGEE. After removal of 1 base from V and 9 bases from J, the junction contained 6 bases not matched to a gene. The CDR3 loop is CASSVSGGEVQYF. DNA for the CDR3: TGTGCCAGCAGCGTATCGGGAGGGGAGGTGCAGTACTTC.

This clone qualifies as hyperexpanded (1% or more). This chain links TRBV13 with TRBJ2-5; maybe TRBD2 (5 bases). CDR1 PRHDT and CDR2 FYEKMQ come from the germline V gene (reference sequence). V was pared by 4 bases and J by 2 bases, with 14 bases between. The CDR3 has 15 residues. The CDR3 reads CASSSAGIDQETQYF. CDR3 DNA sequence: TGTGCCAGCAGCTCCGCCGGGATAGATCAAGAGACCCAGTACTTC.

The rearrangement uses TRBV2 and TRBJ2-7; D unresolved. Deletions cut 2 bases from V and 5 bases from J, with 10 bases between. The CDR3 spans 13 residues. Germline V CDR1 and CDR2: SNHLY, FYNNEI. For the CDR3, the DNA is TGTGCCAGCAGTGAATCCCGGACGAACGAGCAGTACTTC. Translating gives CASSESRTNEQYF.